This TCR beta chain was documented in a study of shared clonotypes between healthy human individuals. CDR3 length equals 13 residues. V shed 8 bases and J shed 0 bases, with 8 bases lying between them. Germline CDR1 and CDR2: MDHEN and SYDVKM. Concerning this clone itself: Its cognate antigen is unknown.

Those who donated were healthy HIV-negative adults, with no recent acute infections or vaccinations reported. Study outcomes and limitations: Clonotypes which were not shared had lower generation probabilities than clonotypes that all four donors shared.

At a deep level, the assay was run. Assay used: immunoSEQ multiplex PCR; TCRdb lists only in-frame clones, some missing. The sample lists approximately 2,000,000 clones; under 95% were seen once. The receptor was derived from a young man in good health. Some clones in this sample may be carry-over from other donors' samples. Material: naive CD4+ T cells from PBMCs. The subset denotes: CD45RA+ positively selected. This chain connects TRBV28 to TRBJ2-1; D is undetermined. CDR3 DNA sequence: TGTGCCAGCGGCTCAGGCTCCTACAATGAGCAGTTCTTC. This codes for CASGSGSYNEQFF.